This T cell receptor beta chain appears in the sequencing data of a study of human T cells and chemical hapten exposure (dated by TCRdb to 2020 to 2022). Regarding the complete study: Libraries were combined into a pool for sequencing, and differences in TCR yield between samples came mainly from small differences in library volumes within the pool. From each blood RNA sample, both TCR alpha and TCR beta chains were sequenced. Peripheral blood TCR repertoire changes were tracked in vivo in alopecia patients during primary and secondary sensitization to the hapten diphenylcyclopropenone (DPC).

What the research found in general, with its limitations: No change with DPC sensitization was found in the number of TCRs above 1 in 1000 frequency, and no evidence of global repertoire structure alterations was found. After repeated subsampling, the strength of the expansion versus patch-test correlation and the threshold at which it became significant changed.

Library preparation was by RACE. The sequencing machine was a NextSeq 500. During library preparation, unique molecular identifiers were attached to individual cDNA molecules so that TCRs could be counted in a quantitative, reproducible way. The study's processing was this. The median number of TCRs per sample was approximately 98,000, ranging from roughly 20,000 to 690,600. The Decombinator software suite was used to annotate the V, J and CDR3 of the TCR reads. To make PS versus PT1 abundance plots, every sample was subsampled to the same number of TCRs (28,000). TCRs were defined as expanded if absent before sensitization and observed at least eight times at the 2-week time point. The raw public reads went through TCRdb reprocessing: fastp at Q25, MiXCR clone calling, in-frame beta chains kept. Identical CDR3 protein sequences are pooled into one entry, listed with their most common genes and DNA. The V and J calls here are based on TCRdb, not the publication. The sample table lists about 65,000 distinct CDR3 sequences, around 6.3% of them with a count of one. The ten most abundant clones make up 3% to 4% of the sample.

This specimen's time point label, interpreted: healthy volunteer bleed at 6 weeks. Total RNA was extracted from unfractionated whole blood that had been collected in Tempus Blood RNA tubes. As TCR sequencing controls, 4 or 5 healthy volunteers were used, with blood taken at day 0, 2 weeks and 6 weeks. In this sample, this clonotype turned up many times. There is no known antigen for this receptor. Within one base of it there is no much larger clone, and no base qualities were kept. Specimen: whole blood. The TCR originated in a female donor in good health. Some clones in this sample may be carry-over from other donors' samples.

CDR3 reads: CASSLSHQPLAFF. The sequence in DNA is TGTGCCAGCAGCTTGAGTCATCAGCCGTTGGCTTTCTTT. The rearranged chain carries TRBV5-5 and TRBJ1-1; the D gene cannot be named for sure. Trimming removed 1 base from V and 11 bases from J, leaving 15 bases between the germline ends. Taken from cysteine to phenylalanine, the CDR3 has 13 residues. Solely the CDR3 DNA is kept, with 39 bases framed from the first base. CDR1 is given as SGHKS and CDR2 as YYEKEE, both from the germline V gene (reference sequence).